These T cell receptor beta chains were read from a single sample in a study of shared clonotypes between healthy human individuals. TCRdb's copy holds only in-frame clones and misses some; the assay was immunoSEQ multiplex PCR. In the table there are around 1,100,000 clones, approximately 77% of which are singletons. What was sequenced was memory CD4+ T cells from PBMCs. These receptors were collected from a man in his late teens or twenties in good health. Some clones in this sample may be carry-over from other donors' samples. CDR3s leave out the opening cysteine and the closing phenylalanine or tryptophan. The order of the fields is V gene, CDR3 protein.

>TRBV11-3
ASSLRGEETQY
>TRBV6-1
ASSPTATNEKLF
>TRBV14
ASSQGGGDTQY
>TRBV9
ASSVAPDRLAEQF
>TRBV7-9
ASSPMLDTGELF
>TRBV18
ASSPRDQGEQF
>TRBV5-1
ASSLDAAYEQY
>TRBV18
ASSPPSREGEKLF
>TRBV6-1
ASSESGWYTDTQY
>TRBV6-6
ASTSGVGRVDEQF
>TRBV11-2
ASSFYPGQGEAF
>TRBV5-4
ASSLAAGGRASYEQY
>TRBV9
ASSVGTASSYEQY
>TRBV6-5
ASHESGNTEAF
>TRBV7-4
ASSLGPGLYEQY
>TRBV5-4
ASSLEGGQETQY
>TRBV28
ASSLAIGGEY
>TRBV11-2
ASSPGRNQPQH
>TRBV6-6
ASSYGITGAF
>TRBV10-1
ASSESTTGDADTQY
>TRBV11-3
ASSPGRDPTYEQY
>TRBV10-3
ATGNQGTENTEAF
>TRBV5-6
ASSHTSENEQF
>TRBV2
ASTEDPVSGANVLT
>TRBV19
ASKPTGTGPETQY
>TRBV6-6
ASSYTDSNQPQH
>TRBV9
ASSGRDANQPQH
>TRBV7-9
ASSVWGLATQY
>TRBV28
AGGQGAYEQY
>TRBV18
ASSPPTGNEQY
>TRBV7-4
ASSLRLRRPRTDTQY
>TRBV6-1
ASSTGTRADQPQH
>TRBV18
ASSPRQGPQETQY
>TRBV7-3
ASSVGLAGANEQF
>TRBV6-4
ASSNTGTRQSRANVLT
>TRBV30
AWKQGADTQY
>TRBV5-1
ASSVTGQTYNEQF
>TRBV2
ASRDGLAGAADTQY
>TRBV14
ASSQASFQETQY
>TRBV19
ASSPSLMGPQETQY
>TRBV30
AWKIGTYEQY